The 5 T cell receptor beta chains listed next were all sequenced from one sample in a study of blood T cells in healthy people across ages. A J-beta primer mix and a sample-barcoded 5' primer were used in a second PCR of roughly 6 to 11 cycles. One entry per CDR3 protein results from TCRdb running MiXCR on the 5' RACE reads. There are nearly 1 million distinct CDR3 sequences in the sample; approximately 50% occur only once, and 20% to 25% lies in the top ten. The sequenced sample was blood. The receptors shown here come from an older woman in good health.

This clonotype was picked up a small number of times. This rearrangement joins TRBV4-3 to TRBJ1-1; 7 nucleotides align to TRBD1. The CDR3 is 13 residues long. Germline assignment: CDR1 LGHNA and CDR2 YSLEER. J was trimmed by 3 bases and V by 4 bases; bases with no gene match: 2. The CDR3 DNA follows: TGCGCCAGCAGCCCAGGGGGTGACACTGAAGCTTTCTTT. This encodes CASSPGGDTEAFF.

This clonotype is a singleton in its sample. In nucleotides, the CDR3 is TGTGCCAGCAGTTTAAACCCCTGGCGGGATGACCTCTACAATGAGCAGTTCTTC. Its protein product is CASSLNPWRDDLYNEQFF. The rearrangement joins TRBV27 to TRBJ2-7, with a tentative D call TRBD2 (6 bases). The DNA end is a closer match to TRBJ2-1, so the J assignment may be wrong. The germline CDR1 and CDR2 sequences are MNHEY and SMNVEV (reference sequence). This CDR3 has 18 residues.

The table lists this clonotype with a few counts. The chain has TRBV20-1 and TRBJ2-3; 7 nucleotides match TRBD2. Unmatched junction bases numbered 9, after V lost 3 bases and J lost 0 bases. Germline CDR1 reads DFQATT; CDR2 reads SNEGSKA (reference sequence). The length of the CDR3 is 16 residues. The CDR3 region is CSASLLGGWSTDTQYF. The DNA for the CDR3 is TGCAGTGCTAGCTTGTTGGGAGGGTGGAGCACAGATACGCAGTATTTT.

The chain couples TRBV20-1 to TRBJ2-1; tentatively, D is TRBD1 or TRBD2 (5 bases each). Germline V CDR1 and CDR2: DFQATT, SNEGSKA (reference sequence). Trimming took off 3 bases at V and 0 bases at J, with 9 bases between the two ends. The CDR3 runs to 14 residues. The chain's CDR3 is CSASPGTSYNEQFF. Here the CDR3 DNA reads TGCAGTGCTAGCCCGGGGACCTCCTACAATGAGCAGTTCTTC.

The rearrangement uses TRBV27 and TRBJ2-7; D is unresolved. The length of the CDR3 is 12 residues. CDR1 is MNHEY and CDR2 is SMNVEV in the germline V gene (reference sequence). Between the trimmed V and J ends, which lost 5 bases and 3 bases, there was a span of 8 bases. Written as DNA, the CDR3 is TGTGCCAGCAGTGATTCAGGCTACGAGCAGTACTTC. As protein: CASSDSGYEQYF.